Below are 20 T cell receptor beta chains sequenced from a single sample in a study of shared clonotypes between healthy human individuals. Assay used: immunoSEQ multiplex PCR; TCRdb lists only in-frame clones, some missing. Found here are hundreds of thousands of clones, 96% of them singletons; the top ten hold 0.11%. The naive CD8 fraction comprised CD45RO-negative cells positively selected for CCR7 and excluded terminally differentiated effector memory CD45RA+ cells. The specimen was naive CD8+ T cells sorted from blood. The source is a woman younger than 45 in good health.

The chain links TRBV7-6 to TRBJ2-7; TRBD2 matches 8 bases. There are 14 residues in the CDR3. Per the germline V gene, CDR1 is SGHVS and CDR2 is FNYEAQ. With 5 bases clipped from V and 6 bases from J, the junction kept 9 bases outside the gene matches. CDR3 coding DNA: TGTGCCAGCAGCCCGAGCGGGGGTGCCAGCGAGCAGTACTTC. Translation gives CASSPSGGASEQYF.

V and J are TRBV9 and TRBJ1-6; D remains ambiguous. The CDR3 consists of 16 residues. The ends were cut back, 4 bases at V and 0 bases at J, with 11 bases in the middle. Germline V gene lookup returns CDR1 SGDLS and CDR2 YYNGEE. For the CDR3, the DNA is TGTGCCAGCAGCCCCGCTACCAGCTCCTATAATTCACCCCTCCACTTT. The encoded protein is CASSPATSSYNSPLHF.

The chain is built from TRBV6-1 and TRBJ1-2; D gene unclear. Germline CDR1 reads MNHNS; CDR2 reads SASEGT. V lost 6 bases and J 0 bases, leaving 11 bases between the germline ends. The CDR3 is made up of 14 amino acids. CDR3 sequence reads: CASRATDTNYGYTF. The CDR3 DNA follows: TGTGCCAGCAGGGCCACAGACACTAACTATGGCTACACCTTC.

The chain joins TRBV7-6 to TRBJ2-7; 8 nucleotides align to TRBD2. The CDR3 spans 16 residues. V shed 5 bases and J 4 bases; nucleotides not matched to a gene: 13. In germline, CDR1 is SGHVS, CDR2 FNYEAQ. The CDR3 here is CASSPGASGGQYEQYF. CDR3 DNA: TGTGCCAGCAGCCCGGGGGCCAGCGGGGGCCAATACGAGCAGTACTTC.

A word on this clone: The junction shows a germline mismatch at one end, possibly a read error. The gene calls are TRBV27 and TRBJ2-2; 12 bases are a match to TRBD2. Per the germline V gene, CDR1 is MNHEY and CDR2 is SMNVEV (reference sequence). The CDR3 runs to 19 residues. CDR3: CASSLSRLAGGPSTGKLFF. CDR3 nucleotide sequence: TGTGCCAGCAGTTTAAGTCGTCTAGCGGGAGGGCCGAGTACCGGGAAGCTGTTTTTT.

This sequence joins TRBV4-2 and TRBJ2-3; D ambiguous. This CDR3 comprises 16 residues. From germline, CDR1 is LGHNA and CDR2 YNFKEQ. V shed 1 base and J shed 2 bases, with 13 bases lying between them. The CDR3 region is CASSQGRLVLTDTQYF. As DNA, the CDR3 is TGTGCCAGCAGCCAAGGTCGGCTAGTTCTCACAGATACGCAGTATTTT.

The chain carries TRBV6-6 and TRBJ1-2, with TRBD1 matching 8 bases. V shed 0 bases, J shed 4 bases, and the junction held 4 bases outside the gene matches. Germline V lookup: CDR1 MNHNY, CDR2 SVGAGI (reference sequence). CDR3 length: 15 amino acids. In nucleotides, the CDR3 is TGTGCCAGCAGTTACTCGGCCGGACAGGGCTATGGCTACACCTTC. Its protein is CASSYSAGQGYGYTF.

This chain joins TRBV5-1 and TRBJ2-5, with 9 nucleotides matching TRBD1. V lost 5 bases and J lost 3; bases outside the gene matches: 8. The CDR3 has 15 amino acids. Germline values: CDR1 SGHRS, CDR2 YFSETQ. This chain's CDR3 is CASRYIGQGKETQYF. DNA for the CDR3: TGCGCCAGCAGGTATATCGGACAGGGGAAAGAGACCCAGTACTTC.

The V and J genes are TRBV28 and TRBJ2-1; D might be TRBD2 (5 bases). Germline CDR1 is MDHEN and CDR2 is SYDVKM. The CDR3 is 17 amino acids. Trimming removed 6 bases at V and 4 bases at J, with 22 bases between. The CDR3 coding sequence is TGTGCCAGCAGGTACGACTCCGAGGGCGCTTTTTACAATGAGCAGTTCTTC. This sequence encodes CASRYDSEGAFYNEQFF.

This clone has just a few counts. The CDR3 bases are TGTGCCAGTAGCATAAGACAGGGTATCGGGCAGGCTTTCTTT. Translated, it gives CASSIRQGIGQAFF. The chain uses TRBV19 and TRBJ1-1, with TRBD1 identical over 7 bases. Germline-derived CDR1 and CDR2 are LNHDA and SQIVND (reference sequence). The CDR3 loop spans 14 amino acids. The junction had 15 bases not matched to a gene; V was cut back by 6 bases and J by 11 bases. The full variable domain, with the rest looked up from reference TRBV19 and TRBJ1-1, is DGGITQSPKYLFRKEGQNVTLSCEQNLNHDAMYWYRQDPGQGLRLIYYSQIVNDFQKGDIAEGYSVSREKKESFPLTVTSAQKNPTAFYLCASSIRQGIGQAFFGQGTRLTVV.

About this clone itself: Other DNA sequences in the sample encode the same CDR3. J is TRBJ2-1 and V is TRBV29-1; 13 nucleotides align to TRBD2. Looked up from germline, CDR1 is SQVTM and CDR2 is ANQGSEA. There are 13 residues in the CDR3. Germline trimming cut 6 bases from V and 8 bases from J; bases unmatched to any gene: 4. CDR3 residues: CSVGLAGVDEQFF. CDR3 DNA sequence: TGCAGCGTAGGACTAGCGGGAGTCGATGAGCAGTTCTTC.

In its sample, this clone was seen once. The J gene is TRBJ1-5, the V gene TRBV28, with D possibly matching TRBD1 (6 bases). CDR1 and CDR2 (germline): MDHEN, SYDVKM. There are 16 residues in the CDR3. V lost 1 base, J lost 0 bases, and 10 bases lay in between. CDR3 sequence reads: CASSLLGAISNQPQHF. For the CDR3, the DNA is TGTGCCAGCAGTTTATTGGGGGCTATTAGCAATCAGCCCCAGCATTTT.

This clone is a singleton in its sample. This CDR3 reads CASSLTQGNGYTF. The CDR3 DNA follows: TGTGCCAGTAGCCTTACACAGGGGAATGGCTACACCTTC. The rearrangement links TRBV19 to TRBJ1-2; 7 positions agree with TRBD1. The CDR3 extends over 13 amino acids. Trimming took 6 bases from V and 6 from J; bases not matched to a gene: 7. Germline CDR1 is LNHDA and CDR2 is SQIVND (reference sequence).

This chain connects TRBV5-1 to TRBJ2-1, with 9 bases aligning to TRBD2. The CDR3 is 17 amino acids. J lost 9 bases, V lost 0 bases, and 13 bases had no gene match. Germline CDR1 and CDR2: SGHRS and YFSETQ. The CDR3 region is CASSLGRQREAVSEQFF. DNA for the CDR3: TGCGCCAGCAGCTTGGGCCGTCAGCGGGAGGCCGTCAGTGAGCAGTTCTTC.

The rearrangement joins TRBV29-1 to TRBJ2-1; possibly TRBD2 for D (6 bases). Trimming left V 7 bases short and J 2 bases short, with 12 bases between. CDR3 size: 13 residues. From germline, CDR1 is SQVTM and CDR2 ANQGSEA. The CDR3 sequence: CSEVAEPYNEQFF. CDR3 bases: TGCAGCGAAGTAGCGGAACCCTACAATGAGCAGTTCTTC.

The gene calls are TRBV13 and TRBJ2-1; 9 positions agree with TRBD2. The V gene end was trimmed by 5 bases and the J gene end by 7 bases; junction bases not matched to a gene: 12. Germline V gives CDR1 PRHDT, CDR2 FYEKMQ (reference sequence). The CDR3 runs 16 residues. The CDR3 DNA reads as TGTGCCAGCAGCCACCCGGCCGAGCGGGGGGTGAATGAGCAGTTCTTC. Protein sequence: CASSHPAERGVNEQFF.

V usage is TRBV13 and J usage is TRBJ1-1; no definite D call. V was pared by 4 bases and J by 3 bases, with 12 bases between. The length of the CDR3 is 14 residues. Per the germline V gene, CDR1 is PRHDT and CDR2 is FYEKMQ (reference sequence). DNA for the CDR3: TGTGCCAGCAGCTCCGACCAGAGGGACACTGAAGCTTTCTTT. This gives the protein CASSSDQRDTEAFF.

The V gene is TRBV2, the J gene TRBJ2-7, with D hard to call. CDR3 length: 15 residues. CDR1 is SNHLY and CDR2 is FYNNEI in the germline V gene. Trimming stripped 4 bases from V and 0 bases from J, with 13 bases between. The CDR3 DNA is TGTGCCAGCAGTGTTCTGAGCCAGAGCTCCTACGAGCAGTACTTC. Translating gives CASSVLSQSSYEQYF.

This chain links TRBV25-1 with TRBJ2-7; D is possibly TRBD1 (5 bases). Germline V CDR1 and CDR2: MGHDK, SYGVNS. The CDR3 totals 15 residues. V lost 1 base to trimming and J lost 1 base, with 11 bases between them. The CDR3 DNA reads as TGTGCCAGCAGTGAATGGCAGGGAACTTCCTACGAGCAGTACTTC. It codes for CASSEWQGTSYEQYF.

The chain's CDR3 is CASSAQSRLRGNYEQYF. CDR3 nucleotides: TGTGCCAGCAGCGCCCAATCCCGGCTTCGGGGGAACTACGAGCAGTACTTC. The rearrangement joins TRBV13 to TRBJ2-7; maybe TRBD2 (6 bases). Trimming cost V 5 bases and J 3 bases, with 23 bases left between them. The CDR3 loop spans 17 amino acids. CDR1 PRHDT and CDR2 FYEKMQ come from the germline V gene (reference sequence).